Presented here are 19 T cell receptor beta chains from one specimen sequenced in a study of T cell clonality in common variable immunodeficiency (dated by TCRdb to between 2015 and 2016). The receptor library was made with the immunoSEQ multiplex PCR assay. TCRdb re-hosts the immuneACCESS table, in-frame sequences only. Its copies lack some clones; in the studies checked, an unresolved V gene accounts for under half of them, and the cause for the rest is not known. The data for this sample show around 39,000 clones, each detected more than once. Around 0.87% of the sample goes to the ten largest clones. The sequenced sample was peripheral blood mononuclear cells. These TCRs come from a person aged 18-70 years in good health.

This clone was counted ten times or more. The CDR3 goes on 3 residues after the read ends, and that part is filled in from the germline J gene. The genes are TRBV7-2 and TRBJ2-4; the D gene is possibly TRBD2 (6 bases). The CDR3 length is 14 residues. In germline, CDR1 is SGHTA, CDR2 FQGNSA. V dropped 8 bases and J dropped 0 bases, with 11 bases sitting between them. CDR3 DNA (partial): TGTGCCAGCTCTGGGGGACTAGCCAAAAACATT. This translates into CASSGGLAKNI. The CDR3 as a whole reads CASSGGLAKNIQYF.

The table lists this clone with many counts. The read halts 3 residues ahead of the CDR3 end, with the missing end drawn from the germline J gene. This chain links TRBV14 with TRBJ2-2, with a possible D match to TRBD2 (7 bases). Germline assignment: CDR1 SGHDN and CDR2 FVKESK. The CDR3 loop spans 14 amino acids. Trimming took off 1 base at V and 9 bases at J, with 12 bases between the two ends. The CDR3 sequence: CASSQAAGDRELFF. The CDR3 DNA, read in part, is TGTGCCAGCAGCCAAGCGGCGGGGGACAGGGAG.

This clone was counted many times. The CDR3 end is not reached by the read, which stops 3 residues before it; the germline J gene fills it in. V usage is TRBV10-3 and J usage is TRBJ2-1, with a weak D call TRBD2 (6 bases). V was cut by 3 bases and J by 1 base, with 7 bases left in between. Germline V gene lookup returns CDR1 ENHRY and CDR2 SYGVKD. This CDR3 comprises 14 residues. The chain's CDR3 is CAISDLASYNEQFF. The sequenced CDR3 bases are TGTGCCATCAGTGACCTAGCGTCCTACAATGAG.

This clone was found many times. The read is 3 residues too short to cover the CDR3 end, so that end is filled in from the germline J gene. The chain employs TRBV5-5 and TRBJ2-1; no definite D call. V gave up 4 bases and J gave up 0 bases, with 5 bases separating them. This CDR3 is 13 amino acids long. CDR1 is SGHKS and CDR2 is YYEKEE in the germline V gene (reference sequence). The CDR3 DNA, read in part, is TGTGCCAGCAGCCTAATCTCCTACAATGAG. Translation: CASSLISYNE. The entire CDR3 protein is CASSLISYNEQFF.

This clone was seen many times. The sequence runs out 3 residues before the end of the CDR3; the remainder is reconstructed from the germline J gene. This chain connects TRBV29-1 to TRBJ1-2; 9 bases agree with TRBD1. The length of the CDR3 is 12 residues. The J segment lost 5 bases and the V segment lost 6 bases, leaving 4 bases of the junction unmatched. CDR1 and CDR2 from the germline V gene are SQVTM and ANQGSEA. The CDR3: CSVADRGYGYTF. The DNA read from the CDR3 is TGCAGCGTGGCTGACAGGGGGTATGGC. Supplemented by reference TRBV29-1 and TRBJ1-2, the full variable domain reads SAVISQKPSRDICQRGTSLTIQCQVDSQVTMMFWYRQQPGQSLTLIATANQGSEATYESGFVIDKFPISRPNLTFSTLTVSNMSPEDSSIYLCSVADRGYGYTFGSGTRLTVV.

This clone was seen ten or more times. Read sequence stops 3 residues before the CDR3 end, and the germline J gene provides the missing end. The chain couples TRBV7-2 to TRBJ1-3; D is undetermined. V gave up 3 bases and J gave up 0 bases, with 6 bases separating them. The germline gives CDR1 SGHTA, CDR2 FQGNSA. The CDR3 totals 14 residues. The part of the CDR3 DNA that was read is TGTGCCAGCAGCTTCGCGGGCTCTGGAAACACC. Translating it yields CASSFAGSGNT. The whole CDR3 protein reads CASSFAGSGNTIYF.

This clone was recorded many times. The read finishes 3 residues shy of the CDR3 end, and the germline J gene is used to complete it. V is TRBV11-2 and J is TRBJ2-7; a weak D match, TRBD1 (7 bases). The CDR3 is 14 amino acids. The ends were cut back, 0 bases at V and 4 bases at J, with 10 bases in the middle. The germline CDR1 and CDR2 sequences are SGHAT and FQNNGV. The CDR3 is CASSLEPGGYEQYF. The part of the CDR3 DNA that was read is TGTGCCAGCAGCTTAGAACCAGGGGGGTACGAG.

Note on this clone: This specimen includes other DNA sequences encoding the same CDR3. CDR3 DNA, as far as it was read: TGTGCCAGCTCACGGCTAGCGGGGGAGACAGAGACC. Translation gives CASSRLAGETET. The entire CDR3 is CASSRLAGETETQYF. The chain combines TRBV18 with TRBJ2-5; TRBD2 matches at 10 bases. Coverage ceases 3 residues before the CDR3 finishes, and the germline J gene fills in the end. CDR1 KGHSH and CDR2 LQKENI come from the germline V gene. CDR3 length: 15 residues. The ends lost 4 bases at V and 4 bases at J; junction bases unmatched: 6.

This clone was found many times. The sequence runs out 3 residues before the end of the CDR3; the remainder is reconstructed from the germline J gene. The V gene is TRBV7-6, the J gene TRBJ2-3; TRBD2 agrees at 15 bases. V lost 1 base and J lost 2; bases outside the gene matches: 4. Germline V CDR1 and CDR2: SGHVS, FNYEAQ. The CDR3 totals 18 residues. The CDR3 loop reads CASSLGGLAGGFTDTQYF. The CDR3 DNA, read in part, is TGTGCCAGCAGCTTAGGGGGACTAGCGGGGGGATTCACAGATACG.

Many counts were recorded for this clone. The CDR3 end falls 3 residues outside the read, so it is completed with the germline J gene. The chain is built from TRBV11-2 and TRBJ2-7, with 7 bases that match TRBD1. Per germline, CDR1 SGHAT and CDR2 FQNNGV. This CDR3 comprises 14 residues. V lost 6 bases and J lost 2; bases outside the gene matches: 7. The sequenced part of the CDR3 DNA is TGTGCCAGCAGACCGACAGGGCTACCCTACGAG. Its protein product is CASRPTGLPYE. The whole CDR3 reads CASRPTGLPYEQYF.

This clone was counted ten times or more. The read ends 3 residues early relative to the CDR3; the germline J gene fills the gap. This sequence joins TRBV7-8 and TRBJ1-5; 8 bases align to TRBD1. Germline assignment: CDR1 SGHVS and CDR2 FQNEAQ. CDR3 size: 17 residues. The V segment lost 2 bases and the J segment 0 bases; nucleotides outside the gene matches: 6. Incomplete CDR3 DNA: TGTGCCAGCAGCTTAATGGACAGGGTAGTTAGCAATCAGCCC. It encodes CASSLMDRVVSNQP. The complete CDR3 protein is CASSLMDRVVSNQPQHF. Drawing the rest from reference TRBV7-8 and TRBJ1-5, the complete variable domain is GAGVSQSPRYKVAKRGQDVALRCDPISGHVSLFWYQQALGQGPEFLTYFQNEAQLDKSGLPSDRFFAERPEGSVSTLKIQRTQQEDSAVYLCASSLMDRVVSNQPQHFGDGTRLSIL.

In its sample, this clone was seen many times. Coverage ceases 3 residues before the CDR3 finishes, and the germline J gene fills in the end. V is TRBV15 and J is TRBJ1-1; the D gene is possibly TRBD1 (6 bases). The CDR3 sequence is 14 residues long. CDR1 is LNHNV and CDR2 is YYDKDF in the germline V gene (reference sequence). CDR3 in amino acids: CATSKGGRSGVAFF. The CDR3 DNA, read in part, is TGTGCCACCAGCAAGGGAGGGAGGTCAGGGGTA.

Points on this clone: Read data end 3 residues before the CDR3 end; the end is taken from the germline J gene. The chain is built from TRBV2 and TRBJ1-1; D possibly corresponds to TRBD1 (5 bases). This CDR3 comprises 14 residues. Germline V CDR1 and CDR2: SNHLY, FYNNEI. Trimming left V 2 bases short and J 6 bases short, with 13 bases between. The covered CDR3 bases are TGTGCCAGCAGTGAATGGGGGGTTAGTCCTGAA. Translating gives CASSEWGVSPE. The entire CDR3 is CASSEWGVSPEAFF.

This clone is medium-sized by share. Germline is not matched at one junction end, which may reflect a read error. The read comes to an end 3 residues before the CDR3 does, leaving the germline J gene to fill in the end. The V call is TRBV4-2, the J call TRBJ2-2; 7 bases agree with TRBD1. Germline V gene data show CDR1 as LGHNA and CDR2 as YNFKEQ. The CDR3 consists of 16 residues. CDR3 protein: CASSQEGQRNTGELFF. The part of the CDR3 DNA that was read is TGCGCCAGCAGCCAAGAGGGACAGCGGAACACCGGGGAG.

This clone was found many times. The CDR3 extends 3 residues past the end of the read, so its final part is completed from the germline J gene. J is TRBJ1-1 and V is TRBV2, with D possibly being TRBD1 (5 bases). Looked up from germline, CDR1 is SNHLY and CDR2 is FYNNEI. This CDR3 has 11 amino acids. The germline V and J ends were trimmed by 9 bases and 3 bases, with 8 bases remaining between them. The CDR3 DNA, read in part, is TGTGCCAGAGCAGGGTACACTGAA. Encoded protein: CARAGYTE. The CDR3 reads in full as CARAGYTEAFF. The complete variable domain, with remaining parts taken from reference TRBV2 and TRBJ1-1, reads EPEVTQTPSHQVTQMGQEVILRCVPISNHLYFYWYRQILGQKVEFLVSFYNNEISEKSEIFDDQFSVERPDGSNFTLKIRSTKLEDSAMYFCARAGYTEAFFGQGTRLTVV.

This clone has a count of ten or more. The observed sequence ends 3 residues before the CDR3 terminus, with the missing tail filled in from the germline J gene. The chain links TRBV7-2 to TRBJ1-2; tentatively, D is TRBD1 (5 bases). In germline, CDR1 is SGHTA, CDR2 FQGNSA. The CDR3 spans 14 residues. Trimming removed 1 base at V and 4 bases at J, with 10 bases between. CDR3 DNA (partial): TGTGCCAGCAGCTTAGTAGCAGGGATCTATGGC. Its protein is CASSLVAGIYG. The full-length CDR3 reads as CASSLVAGIYGYTF.

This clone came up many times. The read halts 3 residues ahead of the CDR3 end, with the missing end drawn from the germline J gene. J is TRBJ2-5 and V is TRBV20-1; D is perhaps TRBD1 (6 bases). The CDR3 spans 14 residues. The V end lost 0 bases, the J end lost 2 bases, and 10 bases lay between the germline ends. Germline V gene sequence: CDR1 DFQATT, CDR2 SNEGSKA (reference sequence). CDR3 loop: CSARDYRVQETQYF. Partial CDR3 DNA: TGCAGTGCTAGAGATTACAGGGTACAAGAGACC.

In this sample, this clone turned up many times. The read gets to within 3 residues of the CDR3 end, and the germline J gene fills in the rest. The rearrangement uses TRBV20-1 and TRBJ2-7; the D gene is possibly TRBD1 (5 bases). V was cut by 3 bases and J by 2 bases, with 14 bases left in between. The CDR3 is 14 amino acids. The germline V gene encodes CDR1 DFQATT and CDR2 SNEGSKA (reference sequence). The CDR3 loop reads CSASPLGQAYEQYF. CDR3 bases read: TGCAGTGCTAGTCCCTTGGGGCAGGCCTACGAG.

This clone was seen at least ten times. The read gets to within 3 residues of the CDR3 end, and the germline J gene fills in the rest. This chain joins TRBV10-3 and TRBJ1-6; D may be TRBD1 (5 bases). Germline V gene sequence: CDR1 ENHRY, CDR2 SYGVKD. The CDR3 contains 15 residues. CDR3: CAISESTQAGQTLHF. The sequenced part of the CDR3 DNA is TGTGCCATCAGTGAGTCGACTCAGGCAGGGCAAACC.